This TCR beta chain was observed in a study of regulatory T cells in long-lasting Graves disease. Findings and limits, study-wide: Persistent patients shared more public clonotypes (about 2,700) than new patients (just under 1,000). Persistent Graves' disease cases displayed lower TCR diversity than newly diagnosed ones.

Time point defined: persistent/refractory GD, antithyroid drugs over 5 years with positive TRAb. Making the TCR library involved RNA that had been extracted from PBMCs. About this clonotype itself: Its target is unknown.

Sequencing libraries for TCR beta were prepared with iRepertoire HTBI primers and Arm-PCR of CDR3 regions. From the multiplex PCR reads, TCRdb called clonotypes with MiXCR, one entry per CDR3 protein. The sample shows about 470,000 distinct CDR3 sequences, roughly 21% of them seen only once. Germline CDR1 is SGHKS and CDR2 is YYEKEE (reference sequence). V lost 3 bases to trimming and J lost 8 bases, with 15 bases between them. The CDR3 spans 14 residues. The sequences come from peripheral blood mononuclear cells (PBMCs), collected when the disease was refractory, from a patient treated with antithyroid drugs. The chain carries TRBV5-5 and TRBJ1-5; tentative D call: TRBD1 (5 bases). This TCR came from a female donor with Graves disease. This CDR3 reads CASSSEGVLEPQHF. CDR3 in DNA: TGTGCCAGCAGCTCCGAAGGGGTTTTGGAGCCCCAGCATTTT.